Detailed here is one T cell receptor (beta chain). What this receptor recognizes is not known. Per-base qualities were not stored, and no clone one base away is much larger. The trial excluded patients who had a history of autoimmune disease or who were on systemic immunosuppression. In every dose cohort, peripheral blood was drawn for TCR sequencing at baseline, cycle 4 day 1, and cycle 7 day 1. The samples were taken from a phase I, first-in-human, multicenter, open-label dose-escalation trial of ivuxolimab. Adults with locally advanced or metastatic melanoma, renal cell, hepatocellular, or head and neck squamous cell carcinoma were enrolled in the trial. Before TCR sequencing, CD4+ and CD8+ T cells were separately sorted from peripheral blood. These data belong to a study of OX40 agonist ivuxolimab in advanced cancers. Background for the entire study: The costimulatory receptor OX40 (CD134) was targeted by ivuxolimab, a fully human IgG2 agonistic monoclonal antibody. Partial responses were achieved by three dose-escalation patients, of whom one had hepatocellular carcinoma and two had cutaneous melanoma. Intravenous ivuxolimab was administered to patients every 2 weeks at six dose levels: 0.01, 0.1, 0.3, 1.5, 3 and 10 mg/kg. Among the roughly 52 dose-escalation patients, around 20 had hepatocellular carcinoma, 15 melanoma, 9 renal cell carcinoma and 9 head and neck cancer. The purpose of peripheral TCRbeta sequencing was to test whether ivuxolimab changed TCR sequence diversity and led to clonal T-cell expansion. In the dose-escalation cohort, more than 80% of patients were male, and the mean age was roughly 60 years with a range of about 20 to 90. Patients were allowed to have had prior anti-PD-1, anti-PD-L1 or anti-CTLA-4 therapy, and 40% of the dose-escalation patients had previously received checkpoint inhibitors. The paper describes the monotherapy dose-escalation part (N = 52 patients) of the phase I trial of ivuxolimab. What the work shows at the level of the full study, not this receptor alone: Low levels of normalized T-cell clonal expansion were also shown by some nonresponding patients. At doses of 0.1 to 3.0 mg/kg, clonal expansion of both CD4+ and CD8+ T cells in blood was seen between baseline and week 6. In the 0.1-3.0 mg/kg groups, partial responders were among the patients with the lowest normalized peripheral clonal expansion, particularly in CD8+ T cells. On average, CD8+ T cells showed more expanded clones than CD4+ T cells after ivuxolimab. The antigen specificity of the peripheral T cells that underwent clonal expansion was not determined.

Spanning cysteine to phenylalanine, the CDR3 consists of 14 amino acids. The CDR3 DNA has 42 bases and is translated from base 1. Trimming removed 4 bases from V and 2 bases from J; the gene matches leave 5 bases unexplained. For CDR1 and CDR2, the germline V gene lists KGHSH and LQKENI. To sequence the TCRbeta CDR3 region, genomic DNA was isolated from the sorted cells. The immunoSEQ Assay was used for sequencing of TCRbeta CDR3 regions. TCRdb's version of the immuneACCESS table is confined to in-frame rearrangements and falls short of the full clone set. An unresolved V gene accounts for under half of the shortfall where checked; the remainder is of unknown origin. This sample is represented by 30,000 to 45,000 clones; more than 75% of them were singletons. 32% of the sample is in the top ten clones.

The rearranged chain carries TRBV18 and TRBJ2-7, with 7 bases in between that match TRBD1. The specimen was CD4+ or CD8+ T cells sorted from blood, collected in a trial of the OX40 agonist ivuxolimab. The sequence derives from an adult with an advanced solid tumor such as melanoma, head and neck, liver or kidney cancer. DNA sequence: TGTGCCAGCTCACAGGGGGACAGAACCTACGAGCAGTACTTC. Protein translation: CASSQGDRTYEQYF.